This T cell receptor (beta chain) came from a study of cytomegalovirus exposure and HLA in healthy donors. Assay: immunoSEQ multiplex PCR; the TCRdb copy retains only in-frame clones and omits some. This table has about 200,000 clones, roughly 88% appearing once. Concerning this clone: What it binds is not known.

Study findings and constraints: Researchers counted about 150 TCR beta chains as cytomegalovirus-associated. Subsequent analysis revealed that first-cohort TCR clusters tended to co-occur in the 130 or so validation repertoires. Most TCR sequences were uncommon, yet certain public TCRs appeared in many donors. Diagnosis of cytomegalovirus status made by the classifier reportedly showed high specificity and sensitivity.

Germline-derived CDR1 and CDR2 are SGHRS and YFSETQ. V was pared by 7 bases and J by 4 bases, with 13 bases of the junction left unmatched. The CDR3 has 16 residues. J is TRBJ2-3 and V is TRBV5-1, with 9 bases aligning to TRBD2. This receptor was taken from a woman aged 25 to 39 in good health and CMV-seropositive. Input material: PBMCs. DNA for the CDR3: TGCGCCAGCTTTAGGCTCGCGGGAGGGTCGGCAGATACGCAGTATTTT. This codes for CASFRLAGGSADTQYF.